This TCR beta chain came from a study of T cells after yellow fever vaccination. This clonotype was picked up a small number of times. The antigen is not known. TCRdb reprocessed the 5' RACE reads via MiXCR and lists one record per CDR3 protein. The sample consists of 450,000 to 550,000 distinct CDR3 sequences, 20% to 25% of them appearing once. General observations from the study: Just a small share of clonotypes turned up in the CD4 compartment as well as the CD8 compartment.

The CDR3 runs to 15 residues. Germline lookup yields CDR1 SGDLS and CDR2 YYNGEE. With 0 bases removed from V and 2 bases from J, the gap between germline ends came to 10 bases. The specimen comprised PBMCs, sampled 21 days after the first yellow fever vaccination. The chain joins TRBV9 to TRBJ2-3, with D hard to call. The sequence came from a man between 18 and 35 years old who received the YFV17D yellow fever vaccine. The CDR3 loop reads CASSVAGFTTDTQYF. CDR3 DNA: TGTGCCAGCAGCGTAGCGGGTTTTACCACAGATACGCAGTATTTT.